These T cell receptor beta chains were read from a single sample in a study of T cell repertoires in ileal Crohn's disease. The repertoire was sequenced with immunoSEQ multiplex PCR; TCRdb's copy has only in-frame clones and lacks some. The sample carries some 60,000 clones, about 88% recorded once. The specimen sequenced was ileal tissue. Receptor source: an adult with Crohn's disease. CDR3s include the opening cysteine and the closing phenylalanine or tryptophan. Each record gives: CDR3 protein, J gene, D gene, V gene. D genes are given only for firm matches.

CASSFKPSGRTSTDTQYF | TRBJ2-3 | - | TRBV5-8
CASINRGTGFAGELFF | TRBJ2-2 | TRBD1 | TRBV5-6
CASSPRGRSYEQYF | TRBJ2-7 | - | TRBV18
CASSLAPADSGNTIYF | TRBJ1-3 | - | TRBV7-6
CASSLVVLSPGANVLTF | TRBJ2-6 | - | TRBV7-8
CAWSAGGSYEQYF | TRBJ2-7 | TRBD1 | TRBV30
CAWSAGEPAGELFF | TRBJ2-2 | - | TRBV30
CASSFGRGGEDTQYF | TRBJ2-3 | TRBD2 | TRBV5-1
CASSPLNRGGEPEAFF | TRBJ1-1 | TRBD1 | TRBV4-1
CASSLVDEKLFF | TRBJ1-4 | - | TRBV7-6
CASAGWEMQYF | TRBJ2-3 | - | TRBV7-2
CASSISGNQPQHF | TRBJ1-5 | - | TRBV19
CASSFRTGTNTGELFF | TRBJ2-2 | TRBD1 | TRBV11-2
CASSLGGGFEAFF | TRBJ1-1 | - | TRBV4-1
CASSEATVNYGYTF | TRBJ1-2 | - | TRBV2
CASTPGLAYNEQFF | TRBJ2-1 | TRBD2 | TRBV6-5
CASSEAIARGIGTEAFF | TRBJ1-1 | - | TRBV6-1
CASSDLAGGLNQPQHF | TRBJ1-5 | TRBD1 | TRBV5-6
CASSFSPTVEAFF | TRBJ1-1 | - | TRBV27
CASGVTAYGYTF | TRBJ1-2 | - | TRBV2
CASSIGVRGNEQFF | TRBJ2-1 | - | TRBV19
CASSPQGLTGELFF | TRBJ2-2 | - | TRBV18
CASSLSFSARNEQFF | TRBJ2-1 | - | TRBV5-4
CAISESVFRYEQYF | TRBJ2-7 | - | TRBV10-3
CASSNGRSYNEQFF | TRBJ2-1 | TRBD2 | TRBV19
CASSNRQGSSNQPQHF | TRBJ1-5 | TRBD1 | TRBV6-6
CASSEAVGTGYGYTF | TRBJ1-2 | TRBD1 | TRBV6-1
CARSLNRGNQPQHF | TRBJ1-5 | TRBD1 | TRBV5-3
CSVGGGRQTRQETQYF | TRBJ2-5 | - | TRBV29-1
CASGGGLNYGYTF | TRBJ1-2 | - | TRBV2
CAWSVFREQYF | TRBJ2-7 | - | TRBV30
CASSLTETANTEAFF | TRBJ1-1 | - | TRBV5-4
CASSETSGRTDTQYF | TRBJ2-3 | TRBD2 | TRBV6-1
CASMVSAYTGELFF | TRBJ2-2 | - | TRBV19
CASSSGRTRNTGELFF | TRBJ2-2 | TRBD2 | TRBV5-4
CASSISRRGNQPQHF | TRBJ1-5 | - | TRBV27
CAWSGDRPSGNTIYF | TRBJ1-3 | - | TRBV30
CASSLAPGQQETQYF | TRBJ2-5 | TRBD1 | TRBV5-1
CASSERLAGGSDTQYF | TRBJ2-3 | TRBD2 | TRBV2
CASPGQGWFIYYEQYF | TRBJ2-7 | TRBD1 | TRBV6-6
CASSPGFGETQYF | TRBJ2-5 | - | TRBV6-6
CASSVREGRNTEAFF | TRBJ1-1 | - | TRBV9
CASSQERGGNTEAFF | TRBJ1-1 | - | TRBV4-1
CASSDDMGLQETQYF | TRBJ2-5 | - | TRBV18
CASTNPGNSPLHF | TRBJ1-6 | - | TRBV6-5
CATSRDPGQPNTEAFF | TRBJ1-1 | - | TRBV15
CASMDVQGSPEAFF | TRBJ1-1 | TRBD1 | TRBV25-1
CASSRTSDRGLSPLHF | TRBJ1-6 | TRBD1 | TRBV5-1
CASSVEDRGREAFF | TRBJ1-1 | TRBD1 | TRBV9
CASRAMGSSGNTIYF | TRBJ1-3 | - | TRBV6-6
CASSDGTVNTEAFF | TRBJ1-1 | TRBD1 | TRBV7-9
CASSLARHREGGSAEAFF | TRBJ1-1 | - | TRBV11-3